These T cell receptor beta chains were read from a single sample in a study of Ad26.COV2.S vaccination and SARS-CoV-2 variants. This table comes from immunoSEQ multiplex PCR, and its TCRdb copy is limited to in-frame clones, with some not included. The sample records about half a million clones, 89% being singletons. This sample comprised peripheral blood, obtained in a trial of Ad26.COV2.S vaccine versus placebo. The receptors originated from a person between 18 and 59 years old who received the Ad26.COV2.S COVID-19 vaccine or a placebo. The CDR3 runs from the conserved cysteine through the conserved F or W. The D gene is left open where the match is weak. Some rows have no size entry. The others give once, few or many, or a class for an expanded clone.

clone_size	v_call	cdr3_length	j_call	d_call	cdr3_nt	cdr3_aa
-	TRBV5-6	15	TRBJ1-2	-	TGTGCCAGCAGCTTGGAGGTCGGTATAAACTATGGCTACACCTTC	CASSLEVGINYGYTF
-	TRBV19	16	TRBJ1-5	-	TGTGCCAGTAGTATAATAGTTGCAGGGTCCAATCAGCCCCAGCATTTT	CASSIIVAGSNQPQHF
-	TRBV4-2	16	TRBJ2-3	TRBD2	TGTGCCAGCAGCCAAGACGGCGGGGGGCGCACAGATACGCAGTATTTT	CASSQDGGGRTDTQYF
-	TRBV11-2	16	TRBJ2-2	TRBD1	TGTGCCAGCAGCTTAGGATCAGGGGGTTTCGCCGGGGAGCTGTTTTTT	CASSLGSGGFAGELFF
-	TRBV11-2	15	TRBJ1-2	-	TGTGCCAGCAGCTTAGGGGGCAGGTATAACTATGGCTACACCTTC	CASSLGGRYNYGYTF
-	TRBV5-4	13	TRBJ2-5	-	TGTGCCAGCAGCTGGCGGGACTCTGAGACCCAGTACTTC	CASSWRDSETQYF
-	TRBV7-9	14	TRBJ2-7	TRBD1	TGTGCCAGCAGCTCGACAGGGCCCATCTACGAGCAGTACTTC	CASSSTGPIYEQYF
-	TRBV2	16	TRBJ1-5	-	TGTGCCAGCAGTGAACAGGGACCTTATAGCAATCAGCCCCAGCATTTT	CASSEQGPYSNQPQHF
-	TRBV6-2/TRBV6-3	15	TRBJ1-5	TRBD1	TGTGCCAGCAGGTACGGACAGGTTAGCAATCAGCCCCAGCATTTT	CASRYGQVSNQPQHF
-	TRBV7-6	19	TRBJ2-5	TRBD2	TGTGCCAGCAGCTTAGTAGGTGGTCTAGCGGGAGGGCCCAGGGAGACCCAGTACTTC	CASSLVGGLAGGPRETQYF
-	TRBV13	16	TRBJ2-7	TRBD1	TGTGCCAGCAGCTCAGGTAGGGACAGGGGACCCTACGAGCAGTACTTC	CASSSGRDRGPYEQYF
once	TRBV29-1	15	TRBJ1-1	-	TGCAGCGTTGCCAGCGGGGAACTCATGAACACTGAAGCTTTCTTT	CSVASGELMNTEAFF
-	TRBV11-2	13	TRBJ2-7	-	TGTGCCAGCAGCCCCCCTGCCTACTACGAGCAGTACTTC	CASSPPAYYEQYF
-	TRBV3-1/TRBV3-2	14	TRBJ2-2	-	TGTGCCAGCAGCCATCTGGGGAACACCGGGGAGCTGTTTTTT	CASSHLGNTGELFF
-	TRBV19	15	TRBJ1-2	-	TGTGCCAGTAGTAAGGACAGACCTCATAACTATGGCTACACCTTC	CASSKDRPHNYGYTF
-	TRBV18	14	TRBJ1-1	-	TGTGCCAGCTCACCCTTAGAACCGAACACTGAAGCTTTCTTT	CASSPLEPNTEAFF
-	TRBV12-3/TRBV12-4	13	TRBJ1-2	TRBD1	TGTGCCAGCAGTTTTGGGGACAGGGGTGGCTACACCTTC	CASSFGDRGGYTF
-	TRBV18	15	TRBJ2-7	-	TGTGCCAGCTCACCGGGGCTAGGTGGGACCTACGAGCAGTACTTC	CASSPGLGGTYEQYF
-	TRBV16	18	TRBJ1-2	TRBD1	TGTGCCAGCAGCCCATCCGGGACAGGGAGTAGCGGGGATTATGGCTACACCTTC	CASSPSGTGSSGDYGYTF
-	TRBV6-5	14	TRBJ1-3	-	TGTGCCAGCAAAGCCGAATACTCTGGAAACACCATATATTTT	CASKAEYSGNTIYF
-	TRBV28	15	TRBJ1-6	TRBD1	TGTGCCAGCAGCTCGGGGCAGGGGGGCGAGTCACCCCTCCACTTT	CASSSGQGGESPLHF
-	TRBV7-2	14	TRBJ1-2	TRBD1	TGTGCCAGCAGCTCTACCTGGACAGGGGAAGGCTACACCTTC	CASSSTWTGEGYTF
-	TRBV10-3	15	TRBJ1-2	-	TGTGCCATCAGTGAGCGTGAAGGAGGTAACTATGGCTACACCTTC	CAISEREGGNYGYTF
-	TRBV11-2	15	TRBJ2-1	-	TGTGCCAGCAGCTTAGGGCGACTACTTTACAATGAGCAGTTCTTC	CASSLGRLLYNEQFF
-	TRBV18	16	TRBJ2-1	TRBD2	TGTGCCAGCTCACCAGTGGCCCTAGCGGGGACTGAGGAGCAGTTCTTC	CASSPVALAGTEEQFF
-	TRBV7-9	16	TRBJ1-3	-	TGTGCCAGCAGCTTTATACGTCAGGCTCTTGGAAACACCATATATTTT	CASSFIRQALGNTIYF
-	TRBV7-9	15	TRBJ1-3	-	TGTGCCAGCAGCCGGACCAGGGGTTCTGGAAACACCATATATTTT	CASSRTRGSGNTIYF
-	TRBV7-9	16	TRBJ2-4	-	TGTGCCAGCAGCCATGCAGGGGTTAAGGCCAAAAACATTCAGTACTTC	CASSHAGVKAKNIQYF
-	TRBV11-2	18	TRBJ2-1	TRBD2	TGTGCCAGCAGCTTAGACGGGACTAGCGCTAATCGATACAATGAGCAGTTCTTC	CASSLDGTSANRYNEQFF
-	TRBV5-6	15	TRBJ2-7	TRBD2	TGTGCCAGCAGCTCCACAGCGGGGGGACCCTACGAGCAGTACTTC	CASSSTAGGPYEQYF